This is a list of T cell receptor beta chains from one sample in a study of shared clonotypes between healthy human individuals. This table comes from immunoSEQ multiplex PCR, and its TCRdb copy is limited to in-frame clones, with some not included. The table lists 1.5 million to 2.5 million clones, about 95% of them singletons. The sequenced sample was naive CD8+ T cells sorted from blood. These receptors all come from a man aged 18 to 29 in good health. CDR3s include the opening cysteine and the closing phenylalanine or tryptophan. Each record gives: J gene, V gene, CDR3 protein.

TRBJ2-7,TRBV7-6,CASSPGTRYEQYF
TRBJ2-7,TRBV6-1,CASSVVAGGSYEQYF
TRBJ2-7,TRBV4-1,CASSQADIPSYEQYF
TRBJ2-7,TRBV10-3,CAISEPETTYEQYF
TRBJ2-7,TRBV5-6,CASSLGGYEQYF
TRBJ1-4,TRBV7-9,CASRREDNEKLFF
TRBJ2-5,TRBV11-2,CASSPRQDWETQYF
TRBJ2-7,TRBV4-1,CASSQAAIASPYEQYF
TRBJ2-7,TRBV21-1,CASSKKNDGQREGPEQYF
TRBJ2-7,TRBV9,CASSVESREAPYEQYF
TRBJ2-2,TRBV13,CASNVGATNTGELFF
TRBJ1-2,TRBV7-3,CASSSLGSAGYTF
TRBJ1-1,TRBV27,CASRGGLGNTEAFF
TRBJ2-5,TRBV4-1,CASSQPGQAKETQYF
TRBJ2-7,TRBV7-9,CASSGLQGLSYEQYF
TRBJ1-1,TRBV11-2,CASSLGSSEPTEAFF
TRBJ1-6,TRBV4-1,CASSQSFLSPLHF
TRBJ2-7,TRBV13,CASCRTGVHEQYF
TRBJ1-4,TRBV19,CASSSDSLNEKLFF
TRBJ2-7,TRBV4-1,CASSQVMGQGAYEQYF
TRBJ1-4,TRBV6-5,CASSPPGGEKLFF
TRBJ2-3,TRBV27,CASSWGSGATDTQYF
TRBJ2-7,TRBV5-5,CASSLEARAGVYSGEQYF
TRBJ1-6,TRBV28,CASSIPGPRGSPLHF
TRBJ2-7,TRBV9,CASSPGDQLSYEQYF
TRBJ2-7,TRBV7-9,CASSLGGESEGTYEQYF
TRBJ2-7,TRBV6-1,CASRFGVGVFEQYF